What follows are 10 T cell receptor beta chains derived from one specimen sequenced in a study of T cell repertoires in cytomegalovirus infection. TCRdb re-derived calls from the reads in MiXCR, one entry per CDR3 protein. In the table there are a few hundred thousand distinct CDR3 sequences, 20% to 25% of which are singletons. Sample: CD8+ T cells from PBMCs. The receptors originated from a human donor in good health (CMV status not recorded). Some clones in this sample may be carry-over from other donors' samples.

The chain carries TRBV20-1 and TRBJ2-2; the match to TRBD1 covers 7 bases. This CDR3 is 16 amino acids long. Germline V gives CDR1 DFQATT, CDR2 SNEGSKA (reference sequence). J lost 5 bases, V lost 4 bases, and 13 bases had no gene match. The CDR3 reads CSAIPTGQRGTGELFF. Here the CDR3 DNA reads TGCAGTGCTATTCCGACAGGGCAGAGAGGAACCGGGGAGCTGTTTTTT.

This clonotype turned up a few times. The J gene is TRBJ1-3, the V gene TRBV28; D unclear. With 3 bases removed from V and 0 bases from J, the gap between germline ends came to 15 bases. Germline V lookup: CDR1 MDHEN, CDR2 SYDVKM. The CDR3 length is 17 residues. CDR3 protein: CASSLLRPLSSGNTIYF. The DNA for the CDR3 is TGTGCCAGCAGTTTGCTTAGACCCCTGTCCTCTGGAAACACCATATATTTT.

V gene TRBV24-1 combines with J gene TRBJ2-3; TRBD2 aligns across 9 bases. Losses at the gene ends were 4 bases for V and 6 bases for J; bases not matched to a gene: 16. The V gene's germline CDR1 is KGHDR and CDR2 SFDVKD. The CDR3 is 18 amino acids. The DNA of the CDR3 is TGTGCCACCAGTGACCCCTCCCGGGATAGCGGGGGACGGGATACGCAGTATTTT. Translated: CATSDPSRDSGGRDTQYF.

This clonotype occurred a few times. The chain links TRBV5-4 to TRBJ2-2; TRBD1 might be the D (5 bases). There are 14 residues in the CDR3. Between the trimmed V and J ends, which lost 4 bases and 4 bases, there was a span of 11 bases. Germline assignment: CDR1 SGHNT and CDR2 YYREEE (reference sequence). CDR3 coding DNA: TGTGCCAGCAGCGTTGGACAAAGCACCGGGGAGCTGTTTTTT. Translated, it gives CASSVGQSTGELFF.

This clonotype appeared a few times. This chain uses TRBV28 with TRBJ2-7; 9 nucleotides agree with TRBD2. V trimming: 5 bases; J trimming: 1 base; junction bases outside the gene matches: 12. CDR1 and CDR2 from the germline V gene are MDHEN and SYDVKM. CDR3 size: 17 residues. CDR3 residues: CASSPPLSSGASYEQYF. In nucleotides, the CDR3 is TGTGCCAGCAGTCCACCCCTTTCTAGCGGGGCTTCCTACGAGCAGTACTTC.

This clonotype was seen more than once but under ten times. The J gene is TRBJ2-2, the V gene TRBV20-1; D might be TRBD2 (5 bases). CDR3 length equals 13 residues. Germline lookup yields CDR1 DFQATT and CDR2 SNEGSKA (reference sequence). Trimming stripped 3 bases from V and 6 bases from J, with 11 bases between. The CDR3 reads CSASKGSPGELFF. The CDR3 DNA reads TGCAGTGCTAGTAAAGGGAGCCCCGGGGAGCTGTTTTTT.

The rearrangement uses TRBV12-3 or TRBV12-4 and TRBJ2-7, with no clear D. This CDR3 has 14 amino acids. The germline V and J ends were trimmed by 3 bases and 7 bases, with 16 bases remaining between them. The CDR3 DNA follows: TGTGCCAGCAGTTTTGGTCCTACGGTCTGGGAGCAGTACTTC. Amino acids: CASSFGPTVWEQYF.

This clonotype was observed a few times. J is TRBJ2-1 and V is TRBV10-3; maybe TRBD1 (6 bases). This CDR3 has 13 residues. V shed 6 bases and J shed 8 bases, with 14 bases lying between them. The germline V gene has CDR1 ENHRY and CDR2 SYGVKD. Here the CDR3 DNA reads TGTGCCATCAGCGGCGGACAGTCGGATGAGCAGTTCTTC. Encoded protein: CAISGGQSDEQFF.

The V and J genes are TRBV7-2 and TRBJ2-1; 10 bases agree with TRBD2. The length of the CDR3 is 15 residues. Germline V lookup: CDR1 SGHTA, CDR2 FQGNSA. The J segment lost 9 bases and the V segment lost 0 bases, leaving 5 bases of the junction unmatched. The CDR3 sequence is CASSLAASGGGEQFF. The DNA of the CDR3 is TGTGCCAGCAGCTTAGCTGCTAGCGGGGGAGGTGAGCAGTTCTTC.

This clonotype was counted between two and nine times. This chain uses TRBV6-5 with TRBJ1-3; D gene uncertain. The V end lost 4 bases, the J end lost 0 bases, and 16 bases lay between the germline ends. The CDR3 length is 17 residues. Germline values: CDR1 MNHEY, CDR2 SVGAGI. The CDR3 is CASSWTGLTSSGNTIYF. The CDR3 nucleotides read TGTGCCAGCAGTTGGACCGGCCTAACCTCCTCTGGAAACACCATATATTTT.